The source of this TCR beta chain is a study of cytomegalovirus exposure and HLA in healthy donors. About this clone itself: The antigen is not known.

Vbeta (60) and Jbeta (13) primers were used in the PCR. Sequencing used immunoSEQ multiplex PCR; TCRdb keeps in-frame clones, though not all of them. The data show around 130,000 clones, around 8.5% seen once. Regarding the study as a whole: The investigators catalogued 150 to 200 TCR beta chains as cytomegalovirus-associated. Rarity held for most TCR sequences, but there were some public TCRs that occurred in many donors. As a later analysis revealed, most CMV-associated TCR beta chains appeared HLA-restricted. A missense variant in DCLRE1C was later tied to TCR beta V- and J-gene trimming.

What was sequenced was PBMCs. The clonotype comes from a man aged 40-50 years in good health and CMV-seronegative.

CDR3: CASNPTTGRSNQPQHF. CDR3 coding DNA: TGTGCCAGCAACCCCACGACAGGGAGGAGCAATCAGCCCCAGCATTTT. The rearrangement links TRBV2 to TRBJ1-5, with 7 bases identical to TRBD1. Germline loops: CDR1 SNHLY, CDR2 FYNNEI. This CDR3 region has 16 residues. J gave up 1 base and V 7 bases, and 10 bases lay outside the gene matches.